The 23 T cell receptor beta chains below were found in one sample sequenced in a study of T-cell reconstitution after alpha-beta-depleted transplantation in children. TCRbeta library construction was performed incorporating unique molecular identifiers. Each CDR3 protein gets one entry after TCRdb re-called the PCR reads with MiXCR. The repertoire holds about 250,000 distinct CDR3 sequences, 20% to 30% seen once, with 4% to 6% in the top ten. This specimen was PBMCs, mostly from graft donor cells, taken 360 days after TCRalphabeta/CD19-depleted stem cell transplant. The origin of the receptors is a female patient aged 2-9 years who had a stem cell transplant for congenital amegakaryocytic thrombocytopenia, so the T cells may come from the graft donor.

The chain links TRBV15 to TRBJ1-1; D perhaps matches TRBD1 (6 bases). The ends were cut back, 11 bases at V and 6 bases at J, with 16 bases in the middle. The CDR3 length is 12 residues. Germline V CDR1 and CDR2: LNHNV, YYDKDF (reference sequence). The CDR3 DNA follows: TGTGCCGCCGGACAGATGGGACCTGAAGCTTTCTTT. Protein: CAAGQMGPEAFF.

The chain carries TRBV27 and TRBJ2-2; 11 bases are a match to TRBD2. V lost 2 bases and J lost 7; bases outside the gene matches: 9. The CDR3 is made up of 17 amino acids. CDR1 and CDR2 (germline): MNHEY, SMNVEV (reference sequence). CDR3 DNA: TGTGCCAGCAGTTTACTTAGCGGGAGGGTAGGCCTCGGGGAGCTGTTTTTT. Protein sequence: CASSLLSGRVGLGELFF.

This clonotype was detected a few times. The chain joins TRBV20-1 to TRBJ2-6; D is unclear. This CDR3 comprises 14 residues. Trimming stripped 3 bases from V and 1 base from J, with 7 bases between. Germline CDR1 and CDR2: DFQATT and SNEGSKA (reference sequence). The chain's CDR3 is CSASPPSGANVLTF. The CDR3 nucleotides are TGCAGTGCTAGCCCCCCATCTGGGGCCAACGTCCTGACTTTC.

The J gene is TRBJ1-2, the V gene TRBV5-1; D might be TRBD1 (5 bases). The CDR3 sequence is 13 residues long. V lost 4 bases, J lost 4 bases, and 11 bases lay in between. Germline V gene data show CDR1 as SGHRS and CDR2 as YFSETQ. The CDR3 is CASSTGTGYGYTF. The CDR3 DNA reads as TGCGCCAGCAGCACCGGGACGGGCTATGGCTACACCTTC.

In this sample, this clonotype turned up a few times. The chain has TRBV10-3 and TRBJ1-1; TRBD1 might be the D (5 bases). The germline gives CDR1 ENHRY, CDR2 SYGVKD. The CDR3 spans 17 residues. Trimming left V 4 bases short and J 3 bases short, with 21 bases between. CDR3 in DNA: TGTGCCATCAGTGCCAGGCGGCGGTGGGGGTTGGACACTGAAGCTTTCTTT. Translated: CAISARRRWGLDTEAFF.

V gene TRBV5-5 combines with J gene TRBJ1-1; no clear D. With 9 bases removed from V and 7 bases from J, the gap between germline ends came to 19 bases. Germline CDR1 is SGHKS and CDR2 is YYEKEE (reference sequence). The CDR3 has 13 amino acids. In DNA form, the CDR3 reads TGTGCCACCTTACGGAACCTGGATGGTGAAGCTTTCTTT. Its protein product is CATLRNLDGEAFF.

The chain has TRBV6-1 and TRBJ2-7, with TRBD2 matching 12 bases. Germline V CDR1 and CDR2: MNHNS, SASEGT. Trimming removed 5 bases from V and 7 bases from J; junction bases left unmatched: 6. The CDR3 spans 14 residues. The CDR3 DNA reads TGTGCCAGCAGTCCGGGGACTAGCGGGTGGGAGCAGTACTTC. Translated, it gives CASSPGTSGWEQYF.

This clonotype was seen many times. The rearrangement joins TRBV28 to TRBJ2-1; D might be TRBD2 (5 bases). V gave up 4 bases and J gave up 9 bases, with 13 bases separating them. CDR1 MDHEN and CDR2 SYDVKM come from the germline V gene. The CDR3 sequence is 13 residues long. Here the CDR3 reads CASSSRVATEQFF. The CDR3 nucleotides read TGTGCCAGCAGTTCCCGGGTAGCGACTGAGCAGTTCTTC. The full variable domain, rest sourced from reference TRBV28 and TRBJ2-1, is DVKVTQSSRYLVKRTGEKVFLECVQDMDHENMFWYRQDPGLGLRLIYFSYDVKMKEKGDIPEGYSVSREKKERFSLILESASTNQTSMYLCASSSRVATEQFFGPGTRLTVL.

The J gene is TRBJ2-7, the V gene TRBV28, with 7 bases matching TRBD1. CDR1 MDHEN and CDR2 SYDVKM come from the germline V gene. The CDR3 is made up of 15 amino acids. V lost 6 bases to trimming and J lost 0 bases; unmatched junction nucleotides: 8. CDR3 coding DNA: TGTGCCAGCAGCGCTGGGACAGCCTACTCCTACGAGCAGTACTTC. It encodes CASSAGTAYSYEQYF.

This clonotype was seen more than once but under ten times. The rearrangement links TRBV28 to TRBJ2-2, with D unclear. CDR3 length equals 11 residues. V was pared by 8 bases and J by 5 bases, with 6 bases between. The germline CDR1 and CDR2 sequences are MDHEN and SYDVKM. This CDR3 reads CASDGTGELFF. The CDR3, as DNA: TGTGCCAGCGACGGAACCGGGGAGCTGTTTTTT. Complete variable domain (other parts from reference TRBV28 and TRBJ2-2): DVKVTQSSRYLVKRTGEKVFLECVQDMDHENMFWYRQDPGLGLRLIYFSYDVKMKEKGDIPEGYSVSREKKERFSLILESASTNQTSMYLCASDGTGELFFGEGSRLTVL.

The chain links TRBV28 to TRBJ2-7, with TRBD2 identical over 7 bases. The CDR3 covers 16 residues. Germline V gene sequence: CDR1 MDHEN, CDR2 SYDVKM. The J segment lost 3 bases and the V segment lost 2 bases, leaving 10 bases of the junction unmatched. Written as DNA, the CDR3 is TGTGCCAGCAGTTTAAAATTCGGGAGGCCCATCTACGAGCAGTACTTC. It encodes CASSLKFGRPIYEQYF. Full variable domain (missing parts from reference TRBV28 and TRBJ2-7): DVKVTQSSRYLVKRTGEKVFLECVQDMDHENMFWYRQDPGLGLRLIYFSYDVKMKEKGDIPEGYSVSREKKERFSLILESASTNQTSMYLCASSLKFGRPIYEQYFGPGTRLTVT.

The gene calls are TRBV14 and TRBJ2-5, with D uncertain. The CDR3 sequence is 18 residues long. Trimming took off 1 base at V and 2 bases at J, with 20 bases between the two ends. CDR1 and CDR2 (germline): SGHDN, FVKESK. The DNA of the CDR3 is TGTGCCAGCAGCCAAGGATTTGTAGGGTTCCGACATCAAGAGACCCAGTACTTC. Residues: CASSQGFVGFRHQETQYF.

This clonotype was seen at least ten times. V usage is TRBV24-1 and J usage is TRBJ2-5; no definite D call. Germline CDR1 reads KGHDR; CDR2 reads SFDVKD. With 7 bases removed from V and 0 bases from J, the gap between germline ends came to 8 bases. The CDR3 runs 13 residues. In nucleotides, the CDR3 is TGTGCCACCAGCCCACCCTACCAAGAGACCCAGTACTTC. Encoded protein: CATSPPYQETQYF.

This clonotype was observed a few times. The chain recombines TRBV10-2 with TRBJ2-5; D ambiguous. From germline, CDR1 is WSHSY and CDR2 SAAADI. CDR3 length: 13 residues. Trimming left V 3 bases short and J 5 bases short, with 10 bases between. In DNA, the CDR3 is TGCGCCAGCAGTGAACAAGTCCAGGAGACCCAGTACTTC. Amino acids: CASSEQVQETQYF.

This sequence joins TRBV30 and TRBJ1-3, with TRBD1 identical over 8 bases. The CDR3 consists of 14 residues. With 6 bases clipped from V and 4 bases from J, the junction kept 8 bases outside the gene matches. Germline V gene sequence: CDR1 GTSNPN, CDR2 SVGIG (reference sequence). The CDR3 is CACSGTGRGNTIYF. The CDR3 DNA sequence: TGTGCCTGTTCCGGGACAGGACGAGGAAACACCATATATTTT.

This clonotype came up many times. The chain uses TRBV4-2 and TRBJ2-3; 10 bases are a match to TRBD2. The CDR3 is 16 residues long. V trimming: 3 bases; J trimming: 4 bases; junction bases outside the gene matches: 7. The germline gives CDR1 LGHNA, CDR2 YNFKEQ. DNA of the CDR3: TGTGCCAGCAGCCAGGGACCTAGCGGGAGCTCAGATACGCAGTATTTT. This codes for CASSQGPSGSSDTQYF.

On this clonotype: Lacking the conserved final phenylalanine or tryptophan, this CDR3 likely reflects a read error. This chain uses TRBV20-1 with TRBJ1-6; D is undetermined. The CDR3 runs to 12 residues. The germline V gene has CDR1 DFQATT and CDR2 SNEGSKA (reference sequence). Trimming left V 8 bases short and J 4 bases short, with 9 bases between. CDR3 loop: CSSQMYNSPLHY. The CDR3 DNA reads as TGCAGTTCTCAGATGTATAATTCACCCCTCCACTAT.

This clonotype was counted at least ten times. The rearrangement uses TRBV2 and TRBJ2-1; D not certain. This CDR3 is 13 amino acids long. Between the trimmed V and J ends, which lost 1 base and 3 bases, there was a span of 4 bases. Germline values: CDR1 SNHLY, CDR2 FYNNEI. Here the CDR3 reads CASSEENYNEQFF. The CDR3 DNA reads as TGTGCCAGCAGTGAAGAAAACTACAATGAGCAGTTCTTC. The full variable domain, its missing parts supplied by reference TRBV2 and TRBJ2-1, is EPEVTQTPSHQVTQMGQEVILRCVPISNHLYFYWYRQILGQKVEFLVSFYNNEISEKSEIFDDQFSVERPDGSNFTLKIRSTKLEDSAMYFCASSEENYNEQFFGPGTRLTVL.

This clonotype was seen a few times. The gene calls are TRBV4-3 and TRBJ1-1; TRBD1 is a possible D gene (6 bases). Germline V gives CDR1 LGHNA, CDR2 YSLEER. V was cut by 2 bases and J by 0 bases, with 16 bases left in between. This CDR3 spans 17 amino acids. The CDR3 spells CASSQYPTGVMNTEAFF. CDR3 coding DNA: TGCGCCAGCAGCCAATATCCGACAGGCGTCATGAACACTGAAGCTTTCTTT.

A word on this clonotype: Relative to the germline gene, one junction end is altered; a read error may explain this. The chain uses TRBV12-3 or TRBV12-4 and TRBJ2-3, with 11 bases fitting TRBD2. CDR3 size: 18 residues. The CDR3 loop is CAISRTSGSLVGQDTQYF. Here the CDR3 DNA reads TGTGCCATCAGTCGTACTAGCGGGAGTCTTGTCGGTCAAGATACGCAGTATTTT.

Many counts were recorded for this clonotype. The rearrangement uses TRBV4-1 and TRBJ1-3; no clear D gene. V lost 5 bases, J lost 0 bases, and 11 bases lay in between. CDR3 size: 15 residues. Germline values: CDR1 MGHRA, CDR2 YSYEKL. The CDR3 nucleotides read TGCGCCAGCAGCACCCAAGGGAACTCTGGAAACACCATATATTTT. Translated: CASSTQGNSGNTIYF.

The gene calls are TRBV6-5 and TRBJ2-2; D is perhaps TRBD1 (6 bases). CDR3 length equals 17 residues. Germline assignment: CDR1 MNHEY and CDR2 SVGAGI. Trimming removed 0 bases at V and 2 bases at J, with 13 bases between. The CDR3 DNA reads TGTGCCAGCAGTTACTCGTTTGGGACACTAAACACCGGGGAGCTGTTTTTT. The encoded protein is CASSYSFGTLNTGELFF.

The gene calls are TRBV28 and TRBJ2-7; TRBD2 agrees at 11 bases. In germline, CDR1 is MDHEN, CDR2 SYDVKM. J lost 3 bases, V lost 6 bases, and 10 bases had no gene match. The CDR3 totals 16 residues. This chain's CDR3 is CASSHLTSGEDYEQYF. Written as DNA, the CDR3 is TGTGCCAGCAGCCACTTGACTAGCGGGGAGGACTACGAGCAGTACTTC.